This paragraph reports one TCR beta chain. These data belong to a study of blood T cell repertoires in COVID-19. Overall study context: T cells, B-cell-depleted T cells, or PBMCs provided the cDNA or gDNA that served as material.

How the authors handled the data: Amplified reference gene primers provided the basis for estimating nucleated cell counts. The data were produced by immunoSEQ multiplex PCR, yet TCRdb's version contains in-frame clones alone and is incomplete. V and J calls and clone size follow that table, whereas D and trimming were derived from the DNA. The sample lists about 140,000 clones; roughly 83% were seen once. Study members were between 18 and 89 years old and lived in about two dozen US regions. Cohorts were determined from participant-reported clinical history. CDR3 length: 18 amino acids. The sequence derives from a man between 65 and 85 years old who had been exposed to COVID-19. The sequenced sample was PBMCs or T cells enriched from blood (not recorded which). The rearrangement uses TRBV21-1 and TRBJ1-2. TRBV21-1 counts as a pseudogene. As DNA, the CDR3 is TGTGCCAGCAGCAGTGAACCCTCGGGGGGGCCCTGTAACTATGGCTACACCTTC. Translated: CASSSEPSGGPCNYGYTF.